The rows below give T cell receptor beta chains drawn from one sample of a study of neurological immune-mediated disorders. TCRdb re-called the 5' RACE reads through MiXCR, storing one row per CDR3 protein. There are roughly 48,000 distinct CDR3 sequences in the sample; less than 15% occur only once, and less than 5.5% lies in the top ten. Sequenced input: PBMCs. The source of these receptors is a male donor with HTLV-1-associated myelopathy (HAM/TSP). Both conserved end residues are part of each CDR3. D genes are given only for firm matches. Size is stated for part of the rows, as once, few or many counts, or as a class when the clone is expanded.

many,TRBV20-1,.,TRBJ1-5,TGCGGTTCGGGCGGATACAATCAGCCCCAGCATTTT,CGSGGYNQPQHF
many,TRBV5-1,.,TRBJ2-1,TGCGCCAGCGGGCGTGACGGAGCGGGTAACATTAATGAGCAGTTCTTC,CASGRDGAGNINEQFF
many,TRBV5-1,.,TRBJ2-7,TGCGCCAGCAGCTTGGAGGACATCTCGCTAAACTACGAGCAGTACTTC,CASSLEDISLNYEQYF
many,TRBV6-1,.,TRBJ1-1,TGTGCCAGCTACATACTTGTGAACACTGAAGCTTTCTTT,CASYILVNTEAFF
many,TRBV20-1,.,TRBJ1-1,TGCAGTGCCCGGCGGGGTGGGACTGAAGCTTTCTTT,CSARRGGTEAFF
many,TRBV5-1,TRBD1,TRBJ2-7,TGCGCCAGCAGCCCAGGGACAGGCGGCGAGCAGTACTTC,CASSPGTGGEQYF
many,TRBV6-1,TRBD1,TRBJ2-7,TGTGCCAGCAGTTTCACAGGGGACGAGCAGTACTTC,CASSFTGDEQYF
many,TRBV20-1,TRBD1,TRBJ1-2,TGCAGTGCTAGTCTGGGACAGGGGGCCTCATATGGCTACACCTTC,CSASLGQGASYGYTF
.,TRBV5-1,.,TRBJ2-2,TGCGCCAGCAGCTTCAGTATAGCGGCCACCGGGGAGCTGTTTTTT,CASSFSIAATGELFF
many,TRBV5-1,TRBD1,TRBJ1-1,TGCGCCAGCAGCTTGGTCGGGACAGGGGGCTTACGTGAAGCTTTCTTT,CASSLVGTGGLREAFF
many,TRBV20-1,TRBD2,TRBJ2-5,TGCAGTGCTGCCATAGGACTAGTTGGGGAGACCCAGTACTTC,CSAAIGLVGETQYF
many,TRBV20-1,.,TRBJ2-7,TGCAGTGCTAGAGGCCCGGGTCTCCACGAGCAGTACTTC,CSARGPGLHEQYF
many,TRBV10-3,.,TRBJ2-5,TGTGCCATCAGTGAGACGCGGGTCAAAGAGACCCAGTACTTC,CAISETRVKETQYF
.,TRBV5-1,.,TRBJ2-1,TGCACCAGCAGATTGCGTATAGCCTCCTACAATGAGCAGTTCTTC,CTSRLRIASYNEQFF
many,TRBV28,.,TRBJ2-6,TGTGCCAGCAGTTCGGGGGACCCTGGGGCCAACGTCCTGACTTTC,CASSSGDPGANVLTF
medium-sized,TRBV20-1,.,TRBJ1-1,TGCAGTGCTAGAGATCGCCGAAAGAACACTGAAGCTTTCTTT,CSARDRRKNTEAFF
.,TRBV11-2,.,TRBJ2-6,TGTGCCAGCAGCTTAGGAGGGCCTGGGGCCAACGTCCTGACTTTC,CASSLGGPGANVLTF
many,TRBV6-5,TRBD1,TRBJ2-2,TGTGCCAGCAGTTCCGACAGGGATGGCACCGGGGAGCTGTTTTTT,CASSSDRDGTGELFF
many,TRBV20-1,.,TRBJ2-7,TGCAGTGCTCCAGGGGCGGGGTACGAGCAGTACTTC,CSAPGAGYEQYF
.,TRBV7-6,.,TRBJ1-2,TGTGCCAGCAGTTTACCGGGAGTATATGGCTACACCTTC,CASSLPGVYGYTF
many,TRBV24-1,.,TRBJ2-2,TGTGCCACCAGTGCCCGGATGAACACCGGGGAGCTGTTTTTT,CATSARMNTGELFF
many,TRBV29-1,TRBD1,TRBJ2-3,TGCAGCGTTAAACAGGGGGCTTATATAGATACGCAGTATTTT,CSVKQGAYIDTQYF
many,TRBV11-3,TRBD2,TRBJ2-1,TGTGCCAGCAGGATCCCCGGGGGGGGGAATGAGCAGTTCTTC,CASRIPGGGNEQFF
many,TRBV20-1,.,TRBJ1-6,TGCAGTGCTAGAGACTGGGGGGGGAGCTCCTATAATTCACCCCTCCACTTT,CSARDWGGSSYNSPLHF
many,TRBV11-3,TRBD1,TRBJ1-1,TGTGCCAGCAGCGTCCGACAGGGGATGAACACTGAAGCTTTCTTT,CASSVRQGMNTEAFF
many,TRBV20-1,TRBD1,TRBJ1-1,TGCAGTGCTAGAGGCCCGGGACAGGGGGGGACGGACACTGAAGCTTTCTTT,CSARGPGQGGTDTEAFF
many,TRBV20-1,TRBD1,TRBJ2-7,TGCAGTGCTAGCAAGACAGGGGACCTAGATGAGCAGTACTTC,CSASKTGDLDEQYF
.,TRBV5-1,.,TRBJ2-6,TGCGCCAGCAGAGAAGGGGGGTCCAACGTCCTGACTTTC,CASREGGSNVLTF
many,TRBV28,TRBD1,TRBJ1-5,TGTGCCAGCAGTTCTTCAGGGGGCGGCAATCAGCCCCAGCATTTT,CASSSSGGGNQPQHF
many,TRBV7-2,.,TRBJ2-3,TGTGCCAGCAGCCCGGACAGTCCAGATACGCAGTATTTT,CASSPDSPDTQYF
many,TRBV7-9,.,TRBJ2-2,TGTGCCAGCAGCTTGGGGGTTTCGAACACCGGGGAGCTGTTTTTT,CASSLGVSNTGELFF
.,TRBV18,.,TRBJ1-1,TGTGCCAGCTCACCACCGGGTCGGCAGGTCGCTGAAGCTTTCTTT,CASSPPGRQVAEAFF
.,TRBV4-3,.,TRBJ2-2,TGCGCCAGCAGCCAAGAAGGAGGTGGGAAGACCGAGCTGTTTTTT,CASSQEGGGKTELFF
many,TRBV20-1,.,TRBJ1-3,TGCAGCTCCCGGGGCGGCCACTCTGGAAACACCATATATTTT,CSSRGGHSGNTIYF
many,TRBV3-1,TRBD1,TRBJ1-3,TGTGCCAGCAGCCAAAATGAAGACAGGGCTGGAAACACCATATATTTT,CASSQNEDRAGNTIYF
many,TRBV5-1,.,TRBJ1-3,TGCGCCAGCAGCTTGGAGGGTTTTGGAAACACCATATATTTT,CASSLEGFGNTIYF
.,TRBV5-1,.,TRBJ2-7,TGCGCCAGCAGCTTGACGACCTACGATGAGCAGTACTTC,CASSLTTYDEQYF
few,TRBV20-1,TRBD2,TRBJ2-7,TGCAGTGCTAGAGGTATTCTAGCGGGGTACTACGAGCAGTACTTC,CSARGILAGYYEQYF
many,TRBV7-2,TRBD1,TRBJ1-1,TGTGCCAGCAGCTCGCTATGGGGGACAGGGTTTCGTGTGAACACTGAAGCTTTCTTT,CASSSLWGTGFRVNTEAFF
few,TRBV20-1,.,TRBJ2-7,TGCAGTGCCCACCCCGGACTCGCCCCCTACGAGCAGTACTTC,CSAHPGLAPYEQYF
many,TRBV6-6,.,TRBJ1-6,TGTGCCAGCAGTTCCGGGACGCCAAATTCACCCCTCCACTTT,CASSSGTPNSPLHF
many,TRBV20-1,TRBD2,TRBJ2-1,TGCAGTGCTTACAGAAATAGCGGGGGGGCGGATGAGCAGTTCTTC,CSAYRNSGGADEQFF
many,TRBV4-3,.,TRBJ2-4,TGCGCCAGCAGCCAACAGTCGGCAGGCAAAAACATTCAGTACTTC,CASSQQSAGKNIQYF
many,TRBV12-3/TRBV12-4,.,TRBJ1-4,TGTGCCAGCAGTTTAGCGCGGGGGCCGAATGAAAAACTGTTTTTT,CASSLARGPNEKLFF
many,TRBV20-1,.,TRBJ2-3,TGCAGTGTCTCATCACAGGGAACTAGCACAGATACGCAGTATTTT,CSVSSQGTSTDTQYF